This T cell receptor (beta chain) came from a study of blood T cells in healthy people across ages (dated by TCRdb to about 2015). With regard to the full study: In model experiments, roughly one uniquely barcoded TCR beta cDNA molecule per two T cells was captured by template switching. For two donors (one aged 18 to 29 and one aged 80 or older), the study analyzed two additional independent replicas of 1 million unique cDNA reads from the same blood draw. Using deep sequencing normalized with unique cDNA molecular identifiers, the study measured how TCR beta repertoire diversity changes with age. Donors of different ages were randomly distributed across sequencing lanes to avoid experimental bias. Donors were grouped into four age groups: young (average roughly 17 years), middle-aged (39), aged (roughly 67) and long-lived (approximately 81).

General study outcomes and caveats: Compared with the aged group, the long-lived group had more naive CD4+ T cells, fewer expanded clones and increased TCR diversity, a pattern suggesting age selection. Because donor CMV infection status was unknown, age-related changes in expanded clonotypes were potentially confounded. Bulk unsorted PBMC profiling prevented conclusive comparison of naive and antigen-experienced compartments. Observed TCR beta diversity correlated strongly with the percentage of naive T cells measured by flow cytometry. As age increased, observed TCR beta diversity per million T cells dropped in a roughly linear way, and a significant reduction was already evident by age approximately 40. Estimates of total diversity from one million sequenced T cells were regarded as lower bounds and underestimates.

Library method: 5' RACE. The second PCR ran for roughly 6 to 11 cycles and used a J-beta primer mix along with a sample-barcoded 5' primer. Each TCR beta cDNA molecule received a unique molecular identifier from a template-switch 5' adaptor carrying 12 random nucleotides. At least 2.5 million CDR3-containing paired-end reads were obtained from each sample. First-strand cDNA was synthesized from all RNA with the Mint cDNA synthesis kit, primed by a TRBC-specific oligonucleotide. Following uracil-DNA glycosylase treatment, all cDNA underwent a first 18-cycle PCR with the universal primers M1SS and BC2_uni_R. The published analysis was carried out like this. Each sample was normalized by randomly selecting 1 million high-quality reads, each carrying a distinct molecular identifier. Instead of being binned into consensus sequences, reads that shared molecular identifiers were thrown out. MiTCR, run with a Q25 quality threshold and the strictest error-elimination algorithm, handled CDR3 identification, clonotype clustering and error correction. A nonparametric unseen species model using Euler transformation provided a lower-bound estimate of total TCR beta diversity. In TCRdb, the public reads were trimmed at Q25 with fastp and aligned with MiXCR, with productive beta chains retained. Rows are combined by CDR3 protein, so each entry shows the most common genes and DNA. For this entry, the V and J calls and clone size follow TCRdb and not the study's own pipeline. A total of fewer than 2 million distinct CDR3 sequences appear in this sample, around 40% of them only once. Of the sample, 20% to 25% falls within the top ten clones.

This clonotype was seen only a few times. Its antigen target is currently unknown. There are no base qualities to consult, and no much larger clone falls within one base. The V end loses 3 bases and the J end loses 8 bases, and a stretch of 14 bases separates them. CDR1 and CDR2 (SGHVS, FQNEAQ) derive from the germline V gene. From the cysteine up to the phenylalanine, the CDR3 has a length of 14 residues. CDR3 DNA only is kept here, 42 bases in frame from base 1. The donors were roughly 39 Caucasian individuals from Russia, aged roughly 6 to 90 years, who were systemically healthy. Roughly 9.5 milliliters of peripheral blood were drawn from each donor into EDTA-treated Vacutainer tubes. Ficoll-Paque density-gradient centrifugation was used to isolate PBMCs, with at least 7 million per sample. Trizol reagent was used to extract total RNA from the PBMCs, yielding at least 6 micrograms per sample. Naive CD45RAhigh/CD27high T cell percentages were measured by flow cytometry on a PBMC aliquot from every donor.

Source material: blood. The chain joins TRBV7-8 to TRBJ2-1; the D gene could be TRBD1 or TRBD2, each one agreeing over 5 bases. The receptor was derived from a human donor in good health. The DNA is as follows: TGTGCCAGCAGCTTTCGCCTGGGGCGGGATGAGCAGTTCTTC. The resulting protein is CASSFRLGRDEQFF.